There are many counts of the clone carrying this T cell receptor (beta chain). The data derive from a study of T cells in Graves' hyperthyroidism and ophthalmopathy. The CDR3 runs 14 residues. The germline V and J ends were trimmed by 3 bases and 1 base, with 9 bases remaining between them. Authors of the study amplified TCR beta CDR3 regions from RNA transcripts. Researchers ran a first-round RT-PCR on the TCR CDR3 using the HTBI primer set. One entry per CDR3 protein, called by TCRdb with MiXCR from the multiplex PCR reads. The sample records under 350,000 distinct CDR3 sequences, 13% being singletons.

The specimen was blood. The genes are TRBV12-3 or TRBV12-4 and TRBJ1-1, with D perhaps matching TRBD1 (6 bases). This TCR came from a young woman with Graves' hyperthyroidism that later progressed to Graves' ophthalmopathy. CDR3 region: CASSLRDKNTEAFF. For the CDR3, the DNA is TGTGCCAGCAGTTTGAGGGACAAGAACACTGAAGCTTTCTTT.